The entry that follows covers one TCR beta chain sequence. This PCR relied on a set of 60 Vbeta primers and 13 Jbeta primers. Repertoires were generated with immunoSEQ multiplex PCR, while TCRdb's copy carries only in-frame clones and drops some. The data contain about 98,000 clones, approximately 83% of them singletons. Trimming removed 4 bases at V and 0 bases at J, with 7 bases between. Per germline, CDR1 SQVTM and CDR2 ANQGSEA. This CDR3 is 13 amino acids long. This record belongs to a study of cytomegalovirus exposure and HLA in healthy donors. The sequence was obtained from a female donor in good health and CMV-seropositive. The chain uses TRBV29-1 and TRBJ1-5; D gene ambiguous. Sequencing was done on a sample of PBMCs. CDR3 sequence (DNA): TGCAGCGTTGCACAGACTAGCAATCAGCCCCAGCATTTT. This codes for CSVAQTSNQPQHF.